A single sample gave rise to the 2 T cell receptor beta chains below, sequenced in a study of early T cells in non-severe SARS-CoV-2 infection. TCRdb re-called the 5' RACE reads through MiXCR, storing one row per CDR3 protein. This table has some 76,000 distinct CDR3 sequences, roughly a sixth appearing once. What was sequenced was whole blood. These receptor sequences come from an adult who was a healthcare worker with PCR-confirmed SARS-CoV-2 infection or an uninfected control (not recorded which).

This clonotype was counted ten times or more. The chain joins TRBV19 to TRBJ2-3, with TRBD2 as a possible D gene (6 bases). In germline, CDR1 is LNHDA, CDR2 SQIVND (reference sequence). Deletions cut 4 bases from V and 4 bases from J, with 15 bases between. The CDR3 is made up of 15 amino acids. The CDR3 DNA follows: TGTGCCAGTAGTAATAGCGGAGGGAGAGCAGATACGCAGTATTTT. Translating gives CASSNSGGRADTQYF.

The V gene is TRBV10-2, the J gene TRBJ1-1; D may be TRBD1 (6 bases). Germline V lookup: CDR1 WSHSY, CDR2 SAAADI. V was clipped by 8 bases and J by 1 base, with 14 bases between them. The CDR3 is made up of 14 amino acids. CDR3 sequence: CASGGHGENTEAFF. CDR3 nucleotide sequence: TGCGCCAGCGGGGGACACGGCGAGAACACTGAAGCTTTCTTT.